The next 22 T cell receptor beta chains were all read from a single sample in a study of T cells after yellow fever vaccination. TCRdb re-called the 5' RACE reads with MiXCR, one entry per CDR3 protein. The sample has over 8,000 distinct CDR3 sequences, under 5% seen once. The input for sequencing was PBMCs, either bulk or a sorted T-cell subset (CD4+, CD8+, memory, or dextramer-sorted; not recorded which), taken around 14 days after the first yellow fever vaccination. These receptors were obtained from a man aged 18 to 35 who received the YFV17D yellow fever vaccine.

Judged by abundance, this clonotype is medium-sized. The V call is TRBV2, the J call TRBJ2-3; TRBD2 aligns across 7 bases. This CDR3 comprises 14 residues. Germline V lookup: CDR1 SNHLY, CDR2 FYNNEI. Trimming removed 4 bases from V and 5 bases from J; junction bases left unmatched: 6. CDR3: CASSVSGVGDTQYF. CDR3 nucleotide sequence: TGTGCCAGCAGTGTAAGCGGGGTGGGAGATACGCAGTATTTT.

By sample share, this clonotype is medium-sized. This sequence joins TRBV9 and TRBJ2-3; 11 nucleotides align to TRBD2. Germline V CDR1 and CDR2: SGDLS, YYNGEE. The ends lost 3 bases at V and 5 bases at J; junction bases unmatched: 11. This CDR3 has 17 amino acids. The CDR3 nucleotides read TGTGCCAGCAGCGCAGCCTTAGCGGGGGGGTCGGGAGATACGCAGTATTTT. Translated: CASSAALAGGSGDTQYF.

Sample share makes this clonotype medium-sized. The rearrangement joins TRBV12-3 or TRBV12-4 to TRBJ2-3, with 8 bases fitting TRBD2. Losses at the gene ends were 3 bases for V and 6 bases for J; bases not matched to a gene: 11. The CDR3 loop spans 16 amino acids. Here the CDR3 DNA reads TGTGCCAGCAGTTTGGAACCGGGACTAGGAGTCGATACGCAGTATTTT. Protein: CASSLEPGLGVDTQYF.

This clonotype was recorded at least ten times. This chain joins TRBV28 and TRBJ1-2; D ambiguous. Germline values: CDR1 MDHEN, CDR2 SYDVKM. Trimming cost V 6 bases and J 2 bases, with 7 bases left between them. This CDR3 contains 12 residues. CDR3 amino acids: CASSPGNYGYTF. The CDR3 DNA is TGTGCCAGCAGCCCGGGAAACTATGGCTACACCTTC.

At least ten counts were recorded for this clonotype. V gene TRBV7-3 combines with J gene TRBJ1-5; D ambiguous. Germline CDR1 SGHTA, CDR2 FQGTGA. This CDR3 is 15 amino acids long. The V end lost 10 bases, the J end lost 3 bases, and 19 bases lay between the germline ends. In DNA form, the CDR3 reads TGTGCCAACGGCCAACTAGGCAGCTACAATCAGCCCCAGCATTTT. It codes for CANGQLGSYNQPQHF.

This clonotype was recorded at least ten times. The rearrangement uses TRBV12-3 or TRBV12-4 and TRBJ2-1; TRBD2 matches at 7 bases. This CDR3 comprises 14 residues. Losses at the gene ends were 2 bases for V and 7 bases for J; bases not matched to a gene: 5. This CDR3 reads CASSLWGRGNEQFF. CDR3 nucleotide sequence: TGTGCCAGCAGTTTATGGGGGAGGGGAAATGAGCAGTTCTTC.

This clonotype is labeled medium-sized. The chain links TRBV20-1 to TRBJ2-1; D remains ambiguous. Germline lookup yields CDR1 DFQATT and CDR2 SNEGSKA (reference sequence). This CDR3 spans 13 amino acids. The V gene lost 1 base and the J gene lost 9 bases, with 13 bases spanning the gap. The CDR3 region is CSARVSLWGEQFF. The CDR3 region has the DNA TGCAGTGCTAGAGTATCCCTCTGGGGTGAGCAGTTCTTC.

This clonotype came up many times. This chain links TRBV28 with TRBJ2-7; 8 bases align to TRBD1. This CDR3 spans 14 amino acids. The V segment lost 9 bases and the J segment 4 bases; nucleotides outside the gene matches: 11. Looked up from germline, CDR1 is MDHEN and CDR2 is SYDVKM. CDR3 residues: CASQSPGTGYEQYV. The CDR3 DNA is TGTGCCAGTCAATCCCCCGGGACAGGATACGAGCAGTACGTC.

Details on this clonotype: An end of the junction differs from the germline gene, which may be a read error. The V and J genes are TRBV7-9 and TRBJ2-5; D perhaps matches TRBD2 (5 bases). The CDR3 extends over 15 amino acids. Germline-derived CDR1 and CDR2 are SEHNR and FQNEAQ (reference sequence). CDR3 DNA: TGTGACAGCAGCCCGAGACTATTTGATTCGGCGACCCAGTACTTC. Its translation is CDSSPRLFDSATQYF.

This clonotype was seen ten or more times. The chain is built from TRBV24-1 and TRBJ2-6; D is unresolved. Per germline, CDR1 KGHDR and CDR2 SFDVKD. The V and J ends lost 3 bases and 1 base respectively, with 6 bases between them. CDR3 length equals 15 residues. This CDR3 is CATSDPRSGANVLTF. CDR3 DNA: TGTGCCACCAGTGATCCCCGTTCTGGGGCCAACGTCCTGACTTTC.

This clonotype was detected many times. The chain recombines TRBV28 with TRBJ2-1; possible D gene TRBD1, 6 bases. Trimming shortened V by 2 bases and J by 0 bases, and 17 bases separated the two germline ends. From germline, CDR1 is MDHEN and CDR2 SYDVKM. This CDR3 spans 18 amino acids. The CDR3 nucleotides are TGTGCCAGCAGTTTACGCCGACCGGACAGTTACTCCTACAATGAGCAGTTCTTC. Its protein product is CASSLRRPDSYSYNEQFF.

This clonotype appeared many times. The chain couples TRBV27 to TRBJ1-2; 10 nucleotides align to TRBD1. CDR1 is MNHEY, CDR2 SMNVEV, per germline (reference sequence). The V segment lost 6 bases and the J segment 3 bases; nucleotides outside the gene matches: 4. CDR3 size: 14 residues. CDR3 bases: TGTGCCAGCAGGGGACAGGGGCGCTACTATGGCTACACCTTC. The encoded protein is CASRGQGRYYGYTF.

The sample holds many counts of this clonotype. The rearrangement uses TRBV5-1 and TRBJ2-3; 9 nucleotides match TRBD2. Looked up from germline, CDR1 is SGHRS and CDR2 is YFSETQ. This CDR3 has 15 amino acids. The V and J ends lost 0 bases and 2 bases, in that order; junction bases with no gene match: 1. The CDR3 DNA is TGCGCCAGCAGCTTGGGCGGGGGGGACACAGATACGCAGTATTTT. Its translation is CASSLGGGDTDTQYF.

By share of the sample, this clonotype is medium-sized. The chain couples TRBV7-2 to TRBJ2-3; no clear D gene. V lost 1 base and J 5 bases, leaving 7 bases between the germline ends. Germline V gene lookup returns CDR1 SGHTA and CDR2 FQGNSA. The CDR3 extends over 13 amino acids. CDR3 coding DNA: TGTGCCAGCAGCTTAGATATTAGAGATACGCAGTATTTT. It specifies CASSLDIRDTQYF.

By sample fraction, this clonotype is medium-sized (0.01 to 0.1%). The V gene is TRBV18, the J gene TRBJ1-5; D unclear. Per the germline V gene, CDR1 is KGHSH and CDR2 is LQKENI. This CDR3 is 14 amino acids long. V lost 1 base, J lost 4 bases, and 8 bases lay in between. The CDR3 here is CASSPLTGNQPQHF. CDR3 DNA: TGTGCCAGCTCACCACTGACGGGTAATCAGCCCCAGCATTTT. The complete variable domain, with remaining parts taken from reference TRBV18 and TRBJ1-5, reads NAGVMQNPRHLVRRRGQEARLRCSPMKGHSHVYWYRQLPEEGLKFMVYLQKENIIDESGMPKERFSAEFPKEGPSILRIQQVVRGDSAAYFCASSPLTGNQPQHFGDGTRLSIL.

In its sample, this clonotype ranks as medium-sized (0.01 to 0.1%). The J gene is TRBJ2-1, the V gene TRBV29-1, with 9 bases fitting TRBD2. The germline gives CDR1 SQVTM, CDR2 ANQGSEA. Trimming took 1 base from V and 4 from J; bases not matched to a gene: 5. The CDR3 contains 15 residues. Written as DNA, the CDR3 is TGCAGCGTTGAAGGGGCTAGCGGGGTATACAATGAGCAGTTCTTC. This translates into CSVEGASGVYNEQFF.

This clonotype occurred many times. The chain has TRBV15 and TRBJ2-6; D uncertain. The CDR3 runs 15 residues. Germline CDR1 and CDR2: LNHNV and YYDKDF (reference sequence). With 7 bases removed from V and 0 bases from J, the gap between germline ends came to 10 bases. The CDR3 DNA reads TGTGCCACCACGTTTCTCGGCTCTGGGGCCAACGTCCTGACTTTC. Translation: CATTFLGSGANVLTF. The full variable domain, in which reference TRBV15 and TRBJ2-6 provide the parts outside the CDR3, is DAMVIQNPRYQVTQFGKPVTLSCSQTLNHNVMYWYQQKSSQAPKLLFHYYDKDFNNEADTPDNFQSRRPNTSFCFLDIRSPGLGDTAMYLCATTFLGSGANVLTFGAGSRLTVL.

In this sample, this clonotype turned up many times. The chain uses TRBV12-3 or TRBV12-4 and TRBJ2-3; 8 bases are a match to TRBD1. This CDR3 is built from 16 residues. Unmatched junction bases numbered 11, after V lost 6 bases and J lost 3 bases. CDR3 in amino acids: CASSPRTGKATDTQYF. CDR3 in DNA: TGTGCCAGCAGCCCCAGGACAGGGAAAGCGACAGATACGCAGTATTTT.

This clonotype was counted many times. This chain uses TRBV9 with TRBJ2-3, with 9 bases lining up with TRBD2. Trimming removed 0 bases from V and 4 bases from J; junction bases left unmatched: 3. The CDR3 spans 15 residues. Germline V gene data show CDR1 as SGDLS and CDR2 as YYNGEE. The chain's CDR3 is CASSVASGAPDTQYF. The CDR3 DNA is TGTGCCAGCAGCGTAGCTAGCGGGGCCCCAGATACGCAGTATTTT. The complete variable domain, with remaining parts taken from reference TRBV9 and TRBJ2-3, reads DSGVTQTPKHLITATGQRVTLRCSPRSGDLSVYWYQQSLDQGLQFLIQYYNGEERAKGNILERFSAQQFPDLHSELNLSSLELGDSALYFCASSVASGAPDTQYFGPGTRLTVL.

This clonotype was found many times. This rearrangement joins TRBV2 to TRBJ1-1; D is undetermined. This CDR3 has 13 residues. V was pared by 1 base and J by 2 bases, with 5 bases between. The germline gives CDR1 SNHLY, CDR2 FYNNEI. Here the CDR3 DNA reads TGTGCCAGCAGTGAAGGTATAAACACTGAAGCTTTCTTT. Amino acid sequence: CASSEGINTEAFF.

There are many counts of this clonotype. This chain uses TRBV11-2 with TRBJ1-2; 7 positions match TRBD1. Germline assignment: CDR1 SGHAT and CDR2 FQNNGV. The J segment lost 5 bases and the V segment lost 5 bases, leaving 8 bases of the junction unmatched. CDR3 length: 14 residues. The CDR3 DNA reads TGTGCCAGCAGCAAGACAGGGATGACGTATGGCTACACCTTC. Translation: CASSKTGMTYGYTF.

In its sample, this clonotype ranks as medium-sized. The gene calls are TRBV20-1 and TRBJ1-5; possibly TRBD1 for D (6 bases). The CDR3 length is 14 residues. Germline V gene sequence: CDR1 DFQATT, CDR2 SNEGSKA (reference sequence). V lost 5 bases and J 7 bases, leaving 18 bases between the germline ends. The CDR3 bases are TGCAGTGCTTGGGGACACCAGAGGGGGCAGCCCCAGCATTTT. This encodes CSAWGHQRGQPQHF.